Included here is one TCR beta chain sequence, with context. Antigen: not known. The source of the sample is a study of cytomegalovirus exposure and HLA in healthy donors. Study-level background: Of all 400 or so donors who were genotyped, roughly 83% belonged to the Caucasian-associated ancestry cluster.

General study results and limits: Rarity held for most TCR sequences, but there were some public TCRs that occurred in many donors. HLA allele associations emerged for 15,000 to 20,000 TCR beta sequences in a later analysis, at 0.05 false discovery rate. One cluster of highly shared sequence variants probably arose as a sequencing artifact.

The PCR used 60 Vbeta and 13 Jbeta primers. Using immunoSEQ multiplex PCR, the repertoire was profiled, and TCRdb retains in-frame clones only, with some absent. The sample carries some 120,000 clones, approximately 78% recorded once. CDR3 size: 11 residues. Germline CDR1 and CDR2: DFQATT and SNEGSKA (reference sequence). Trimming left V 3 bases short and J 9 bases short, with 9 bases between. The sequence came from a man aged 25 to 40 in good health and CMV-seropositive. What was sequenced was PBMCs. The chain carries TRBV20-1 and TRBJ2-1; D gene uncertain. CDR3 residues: CSASRSSEQFF. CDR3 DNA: TGCAGTGCTAGTAGGTCTAGTGAGCAGTTCTTC.